This entry concerns a single T cell receptor beta chain. Its target antigen remains unknown. No per-base quality is available; no much larger clone lies one base away. The cohort was made up of around 720 healthy bone marrow donors. All cohort members were sampled while nominally healthy, although unrecorded immune exposures were likely present. The donor was CMV seropositive and was included in the group of 250 to 300 seropositive cohort members. A peripheral blood sample was provided by each donor, and peripheral blood mononuclear cells were used for TCR beta sequencing. Genomic DNA was extracted from the blood cell samples with the Qiagen DNeasy Blood Extraction Kit. This record comes from a study of cytomegalovirus exposure and HLA in healthy donors (dated by TCRdb to about 2017). For context, the study as a whole: In an earlier analysis of some 610 of the donors, roughly 300 Gb of sequence data and about 110 million unique TCR beta sequences from about 190 million T cells were reported. An early release covering 500 to 750 HLA-typed donors comprised about 290 gigabases of sequencing data and tens of millions of unique TCR sequences. Among the approximately 400 genotyped donors, approximately 82% belonged to the genetic ancestry cluster associated with self-reported Caucasian donors. The study aimed to test whether signatures of past pathogen exposure could be identified by cataloging public T cell receptors. Using immunosequencing, the study profiled T cell repertoires from approximately 700 subjects and related those repertoires to cytomegalovirus serostatus. A separate validation cohort of approximately 130 different subjects was used in addition to the 666-subject first cohort. The study combined high-throughput TCR immunosequencing, statistical association of individual TCRs with disease status, and machine learning to predict cytomegalovirus infection status. To study patterns of TCR occurrence, a later analysis re-analyzed previously published TCR beta repertoires from hundreds of donors and added high-resolution HLA genotyping. Rather than using new phenotypic data, the later analysis identified candidate immune exposures from TCR beta sequences and from how often those sequences occurred across donors. An earlier analysis of roughly 600 of the donors used high-throughput TCR beta sequencing to judge whether each TCR beta V gene segment behaved as functional or pseudogenic. Donor age, sex, ethnicity and CMV serostatus were compiled together with the repertoire data. A later genetic analysis took genome-wide SNP genotypes for about 60% of the roughly 670 donors and used that subset as a discovery cohort. All discovery cohort repertoires had been generated using a single sequencing platform. HLA typing included class I and class II loci at four-digit resolution. The number of donors typed differed by locus, with about 629-640 for A, B, C, DRB1 and DQB1, approximately 500 for DQA1, about 610 for DPA1, and under 490 for DPB1. Four or five DR-DQ haplotypes were handled as single units for association and clustering because linkage in the cohort was strong. Across around 400 genotyped donors of the cohort, an average of roughly 200,000 unique TCR beta nucleotide sequences per donor were sequenced, and 15% to 20% of those sequences were non-productive. Points the paper makes about the study in general: Correlated functional status among segregating V segments might be attributable to linkage disequilibrium, but an unknown experimental factor could not be ruled out. The 87-base-pair reads could not distinguish some IMGT-functional V segments, including TRBV6-2 and TRBV6-3, so those segments were excluded. This cohort had only TCR beta chains sequenced, and the lack of alpha or paired-chain data limited which features could be detected. In the study, 164 TCR beta chains were listed as associated with cytomegalovirus. In vitro tests confirmed that three of the cytomegalovirus-associated TCR beta chains recognize cytomegalovirus antigens. Cytomegalovirus status was reported to be diagnosed by the classifier with high specificity and sensitivity in both the original and validation cohorts. For the cohort, immune exposure information was limited to CMV serostatus. A later genetic analysis associated a missense DCLRE1C variant with V-gene and J-gene trimming of TCR beta chains, and an independent cohort replicated the association. In a later analysis, most CMV-associated TCR beta chains were found to appear HLA-restricted, with HLA associations seemingly driven largely by CMV exposure. In an earlier analysis of about 600 of the donors, most TCR beta V segments appeared in productive rearrangements about 90% or about 30% of the time, broadly matching IMGT annotations. According to a later genetic analysis, donors in an Asian-associated ancestry cluster had fewer N-insertions in productive TCRs than the approximately 700-donor mean. A further reported finding was that TCR beta sequences accurately predicted the HLA-A and HLA-B alleles for most subjects in the first cohort. In a later analysis, HLA-associated TCR beta chains were found to be more clonally expanded and to have lower generation probabilities than equally common non-associated chains. Presence/absence analyses assumed roughly uniform sequencing depth across donors, an assumption that may not hold. In a later analysis, around 17,000 TCR beta sequences were associated with specific HLA alleles at a false discovery rate of 0.05. Across donors, most TCR sequences were observed very rarely, whereas some public TCRs were present in many individuals. When HLA alleles, especially DR and DQ, strongly co-occurred, attributing TCR associations to individual alleles was difficult. A later analysis reported that several top co-occurrence clusters appeared linked to parvovirus B19, influenza, CMV and Epstein-Barr virus. A later analysis found that TCR association rates varied across HLA loci, with DRB1 alleles showing the most associated TCRs and HLA-C alleles the fewest. A group of highly shared sequence variants was considered likely to be a technical artifact of the sequencing pipeline. Because HLA typing was missing for some donors at each locus, association tests included only the typed subset. Because counts were too low, about 18 rarely observed V segments, including chromosome 9 orphons, were left out of the earlier analysis of approximately 500 of the donors. It was suggested by the authors that the approach could potentially be generalized to other disease states and immunological phenotypes.

The method was the immunoSEQ multiplex PCR assay. For the multiplex PCR, a mixture combining 60 forward primers for TCR Vbeta segments and 13 reverse primers for TCR Jbeta segments was used. A multiplex PCR assay on genomic DNA amplified the CDR3 region of rearranged TCR beta genes. The Illumina HiSeq System was used to sequence the amplified TCR beta libraries as 87-base-pair reads. The paper's processing steps were these. In a later analysis, about 80 million unique TCR beta chains were counted across the approximately 620 repertoires, and roughly 10 million of these chains were shared by at least two donors. Raw reads were error-corrected and collapsed into unique sequences by a nearest-neighbor algorithm in which closely related sequences were merged to remove PCR and sequencing errors. V, D and J gene segments were assigned by aligning CDR3 sequences to IMGT reference sequences. For a sequence to be retained, a match of at least six nucleotides to both a V gene segment and a J gene segment was required. Rearrangements were classified as productive when the CDR3 lacked stop codons and remained in frame with V and J, and all other rearrangements were classified as non-productive. CDR3 was defined by IMGT convention, running from the second conserved V-encoded cysteine to the conserved J-encoded phenylalanine. The earlier analysis of about 530 of the donors excluded any sequence lacking an unambiguous match to a single V gene segment. An earlier analysis of fewer than 650 of the donors classified V segments as functional when productive rearrangements were above 56.7% and as segregating when the standard deviation between donors was above 5%. A statistical classification framework was built for diagnosing cytomegalovirus status from the catalog of TCR beta chain sequences. A later analysis assigned V and J genes by comparing TCR nucleotide sequences with IMGT/GENE-DB human TR gene sequences. The TCRdist pipeline was used in a later analysis to assign CDR3 sequences and most-parsimonious VDJ recombination scenarios. In a later analysis, each TCR beta chain was defined by its CDR3 amino acid sequence together with its V-gene family, and reads without a unique V-gene family were excluded. As a way to deal with suspected cross-contamination and a sequencing artifact, a later analysis dropped 640 or so nucleotide sequences that were highly shared and had low generation probability. In a later analysis, a clonal expansion index for each public chain was calculated from normalized within-repertoire ranks of inferred template counts. In a later analysis, generation probabilities were computed with a VDJ recombination model fitted to out-of-frame rearrangements, and the resulting probabilities were checked against IGoR. Hypergeometric tests were used in a later analysis to score TCR-TCR, TCR-HLA and TCR-CMV co-occurrence, with a repertoire-size bias correction applied to the TCR pairs. In a later analysis, false discovery rates were estimated by permuting HLA or CMV assignments 20 times. In a later analysis, co-occurring TCRs were grouped using DBSCAN, with TCRdist sequence similarity added in when clustering inside HLA-allele-positive subsets. Repertoires with fewer than 30,000 or more than 120,000 public chains, plus five repertoires with anomalous nucleotide sharing, were excluded from co-occurrence clustering. TCRdb provides this immuneACCESS table in a form limited to in-frame rearrangements. Some clones are lacking; in checked studies, under half of them reflect an unresolved V gene, and why the rest are absent is not known. V, J and clone size are those of that table, while D and trimming were read from the DNA. The sample table shows 100,000 to 150,000 clones, and more than 70% are seen once. The ten largest make up approximately 9.1% of the sample.

At the junction V is shortened by 3 bases and J by 5 bases; bases outside the gene matches: 3. From its cysteine to its phenylalanine, the CDR3 spans 14 amino acids. Just CDR3 DNA is preserved here, 42 bases in frame from base 1. The CDR1 and CDR2 encoded by the germline V gene are KGHSH and LQKENI. The sample taken for sequencing was PBMCs. The rearranged segments are TRBV18 and TRBJ1-5, and 8 junction bases match TRBD1. This receptor was taken from a woman aged 50 to 65 in good health and CMV-seropositive. The nucleotide sequence reads TGTGCCAGCTCACCCTACAGGGGGGATCAGCCCCAGCATTTT. The translation is CASSPYRGDQPQHF.